This T cell receptor (beta chain) was found in a study of blood T cell repertoires in COVID-19. Study details: The United States, Italy and Spain supplied acute and convalescent COVID-19 samples. The cDNA or gDNA used as material had been derived from T cells, B-cell-depleted T cells, or PBMCs.

The authors' processing: Amplification with reference gene primers provided the estimates of nucleated cell counts. Only in-frame clones appear in the TCRdb table, and some are missing; sequencing was by immunoSEQ multiplex PCR. The DNA gave D and trimming, while V, J and clone size come from that table. The repertoire holds about 49,000 clones, with roughly 84% as singletons. The CDR3 has 15 amino acids. Looked up from germline, CDR1 is SGHTA and CDR2 is FQGNSA. The J segment lost 5 bases and the V segment lost 5 bases, leaving 8 bases of the junction unmatched. The clonotype was recovered from a man aged 45-65 years with acute or convalescent COVID-19. The sequenced sample consisted of peripheral blood. The chain uses TRBV7-2 and TRBJ2-2, with 7 bases matching TRBD1. Here the CDR3 DNA reads TGTGCCAGCAGCGCGGACAGGATGATAACCGGGGAGCTGTTTTTT. The encoded protein is CASSADRMITGELFF.